Here is one TCR beta chain with its context. Its antigen is currently unknown. This CDR3 has 14 residues. V dropped 0 bases and J dropped 6; count of bases not matched to a gene: 2. CDR1 and CDR2 (germline): MNHEY, SVGAGI. The data were obtained in a study of cytomegalovirus exposure and HLA in healthy donors. Findings and limits, study-wide: In all likelihood, a cluster of highly shared sequence variants was a sequencing artifact. Reportedly, diagnosis of cytomegalovirus status by the classifier showed high specificity and sensitivity.

The PCR had 60 Vbeta and 13 Jbeta primers. Clones were sequenced by immunoSEQ multiplex PCR, and TCRdb holds only the in-frame ones, with some missing. The sample consists of under 250,000 clones, around 73% of them appearing once. This chain uses TRBV6-5 with TRBJ1-2, with TRBD1 identical over 9 bases. The sequence derives from a male donor in good health and CMV-seronegative. The sample taken for sequencing was PBMCs. CDR3 sequence reads: CASSYSQGANGYTF. The CDR3 bases are TGTGCCAGCAGTTACTCACAGGGGGCGAATGGCTACACCTTC.